The sequence of this TCR beta chain was determined in a study of PD-1 blockade in classical Hodgkin lymphoma. Germline trimming cut 4 bases from V and 1 base from J; bases unmatched to any gene: 6. CDR3 size: 17 residues. In germline, CDR1 is MGHRA, CDR2 YSYEKL. Time point reported: cycle 4 day 1 (C4D1), after 6 weeks of nivolumab. All patients experienced relapse after autologous stem cell transplantation, and brentuximab vedotin exposure was variable. The repertoire was sequenced with immunoSEQ multiplex PCR; TCRdb's copy has only in-frame clones and lacks some. This table has more than 75,000 clones, approximately 94% appearing once.

The source is a human donor with classical Hodgkin lymphoma. J is TRBJ2-7 and V is TRBV4-1, with 14 bases matching TRBD2. Sample: peripheral blood mononuclear cells (PBMCs), taken before the fourth cycle of nivolumab. CDR3 loop: CASSPRLAGGKSYEQYF. The CDR3 nucleotides are TGCGCCAGCAGCCCGAGACTAGCGGGAGGGAAATCCTACGAGCAGTACTTC.